This T cell receptor (beta chain) was retrieved from a study of CD8 T cells in Susac syndrome. Study summary: When blood was drawn, the patients with Susac syndrome were therapy-naive, on corticosteroids, or on intravenous immunoglobulin alone.

Random-hexamer reverse transcription was applied to about 0.45 to 1 ug RNA. One entry per CDR3 protein, called by TCRdb with MiXCR from the immunoSEQ multiplex PCR reads. This sample carries roughly 110,000 distinct CDR3 sequences, approximately 93% of them seen once, and the ten largest clones take approximately 0.41%. The CDR3 has 15 amino acids. J gave up 6 bases and V 0 bases, and 1 base lay outside the gene matches. Per germline, CDR1 MGHRA and CDR2 YSYEKL. The sample was CD8+ T cells from PBMCs. This sequence joins TRBV4-1 and TRBJ1-6, with TRBD1 identical over 8 bases. The sequence came from a human donor with Susac syndrome. CDR3 residues: CASSQDGQGNSPLHF. Here the CDR3 DNA reads TGCGCCAGCAGCCAAGACGGACAGGGTAATTCACCCCTCCACTTT.